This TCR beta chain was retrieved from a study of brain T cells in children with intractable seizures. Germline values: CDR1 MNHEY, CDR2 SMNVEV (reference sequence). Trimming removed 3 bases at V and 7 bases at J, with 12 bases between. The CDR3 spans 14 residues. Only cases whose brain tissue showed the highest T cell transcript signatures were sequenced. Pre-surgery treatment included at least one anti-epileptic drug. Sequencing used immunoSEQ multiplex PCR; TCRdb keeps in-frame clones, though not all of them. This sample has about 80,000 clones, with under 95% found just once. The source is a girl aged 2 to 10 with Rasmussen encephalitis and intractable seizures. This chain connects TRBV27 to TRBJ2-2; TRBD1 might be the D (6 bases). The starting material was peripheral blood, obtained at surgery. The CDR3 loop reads CASSLKQGHGELFF. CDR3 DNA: TGTGCCAGCAGTTTGAAACAGGGACACGGGGAGCTGTTTTTT.